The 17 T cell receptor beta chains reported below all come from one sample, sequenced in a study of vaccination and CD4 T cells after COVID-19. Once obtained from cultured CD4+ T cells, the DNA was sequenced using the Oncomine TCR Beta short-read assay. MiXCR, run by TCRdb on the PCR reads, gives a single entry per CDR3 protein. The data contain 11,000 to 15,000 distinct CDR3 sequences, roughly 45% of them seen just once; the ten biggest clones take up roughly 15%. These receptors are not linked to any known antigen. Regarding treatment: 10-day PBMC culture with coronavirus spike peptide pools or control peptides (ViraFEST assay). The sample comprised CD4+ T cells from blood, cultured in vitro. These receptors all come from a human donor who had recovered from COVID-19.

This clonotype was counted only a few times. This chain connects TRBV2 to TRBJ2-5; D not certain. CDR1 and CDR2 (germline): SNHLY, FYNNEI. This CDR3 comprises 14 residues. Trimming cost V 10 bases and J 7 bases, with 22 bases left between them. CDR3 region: CATETPLTGGTQYF. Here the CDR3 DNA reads TGTGCCACCGAGACTCCCCTGACTGGTGGGACCCAGTACTTC. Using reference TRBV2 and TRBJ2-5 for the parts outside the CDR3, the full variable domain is EPEVTQTPSHQVTQMGQEVILRCVPISNHLYFYWYRQILGQKVEFLVSFYNNEISEKSEIFDDQFSVERPDGSNFTLKIRSTKLEDSAMYFCATETPLTGGTQYFGPGTRLLVL.

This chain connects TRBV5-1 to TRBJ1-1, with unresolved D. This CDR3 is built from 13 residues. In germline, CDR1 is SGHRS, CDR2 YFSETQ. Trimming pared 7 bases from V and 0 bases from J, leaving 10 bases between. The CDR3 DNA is TGCGCCAGCGGGATCGGAATGAACACTGAAGCTTTCTTT. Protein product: CASGIGMNTEAFF.

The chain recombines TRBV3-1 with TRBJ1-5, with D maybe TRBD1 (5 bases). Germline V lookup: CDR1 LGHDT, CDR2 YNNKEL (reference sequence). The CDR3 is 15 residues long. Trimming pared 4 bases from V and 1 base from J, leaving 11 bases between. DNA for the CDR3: TGTGCCAGCAGCCCGGGACGTCCCAGCAATCAGCCCCAGCATTTT. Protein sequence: CASSPGRPSNQPQHF.

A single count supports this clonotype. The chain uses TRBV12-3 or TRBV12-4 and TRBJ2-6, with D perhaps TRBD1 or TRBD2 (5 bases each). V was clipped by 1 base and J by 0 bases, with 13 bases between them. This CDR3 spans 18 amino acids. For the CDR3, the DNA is TGTGCCAGCAGTTTAGTAGGGGAGAGATTCTCTGGGGCCAACGTCCTGACTTTC. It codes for CASSLVGERFSGANVLTF.

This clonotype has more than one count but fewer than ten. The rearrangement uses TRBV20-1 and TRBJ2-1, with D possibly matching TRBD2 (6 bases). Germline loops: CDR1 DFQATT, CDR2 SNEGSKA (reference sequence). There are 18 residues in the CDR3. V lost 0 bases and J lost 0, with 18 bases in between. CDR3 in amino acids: CSARDGASAGTSYNEQFF. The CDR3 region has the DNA TGCAGTGCTAGAGATGGGGCGTCGGCGGGGACCTCCTACAATGAGCAGTTCTTC.

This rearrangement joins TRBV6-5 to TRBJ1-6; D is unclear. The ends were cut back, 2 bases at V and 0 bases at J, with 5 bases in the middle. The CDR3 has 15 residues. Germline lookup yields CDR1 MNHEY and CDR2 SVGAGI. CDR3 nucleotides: TGTGCCAGCAGTTACGAGAGCTCCTATAATTCACCCCTCCACTTT. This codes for CASSYESSYNSPLHF.

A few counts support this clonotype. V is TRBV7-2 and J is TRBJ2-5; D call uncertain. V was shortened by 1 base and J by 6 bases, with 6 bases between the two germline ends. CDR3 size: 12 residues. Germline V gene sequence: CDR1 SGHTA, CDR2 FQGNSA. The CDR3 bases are TGTGCCAGCAGCTTAGGGCCACAGACCCAGTACTTC. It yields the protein CASSLGPQTQYF.

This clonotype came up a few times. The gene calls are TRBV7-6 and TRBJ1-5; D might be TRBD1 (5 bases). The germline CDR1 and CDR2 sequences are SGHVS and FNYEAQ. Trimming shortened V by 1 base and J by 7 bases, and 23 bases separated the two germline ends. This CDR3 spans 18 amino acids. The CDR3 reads CASSLGAGGVSLHQPQHF. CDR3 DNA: TGTGCCAGCAGCTTAGGTGCCGGGGGGGTTTCCCTCCACCAGCCCCAGCATTTT. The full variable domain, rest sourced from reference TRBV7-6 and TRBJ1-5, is GAGVSQSPRYKVTKRGQDVALRCDPISGHVSLYWYRQALGQGPEFLTYFNYEAQQDKSGLPNDRFSAERPEGSISTLTIQRTEQRDSAMYRCASSLGAGGVSLHQPQHFGDGTRLSIL.

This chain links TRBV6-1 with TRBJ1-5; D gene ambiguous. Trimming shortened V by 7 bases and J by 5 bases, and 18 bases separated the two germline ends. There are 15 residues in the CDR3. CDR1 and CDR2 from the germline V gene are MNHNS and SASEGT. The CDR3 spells CASTLFSRVDQPQHF. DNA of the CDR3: TGTGCCAGCACCTTATTCAGCCGGGTAGATCAGCCCCAGCATTTT.

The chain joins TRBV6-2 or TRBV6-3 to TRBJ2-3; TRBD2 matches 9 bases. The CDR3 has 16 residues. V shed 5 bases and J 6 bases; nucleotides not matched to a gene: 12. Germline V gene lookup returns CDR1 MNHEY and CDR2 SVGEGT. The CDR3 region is CASSTGLAATDDTQYF. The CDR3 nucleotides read TGTGCCAGCAGTACGGGACTAGCCGCGACCGACGATACGCAGTATTTT.

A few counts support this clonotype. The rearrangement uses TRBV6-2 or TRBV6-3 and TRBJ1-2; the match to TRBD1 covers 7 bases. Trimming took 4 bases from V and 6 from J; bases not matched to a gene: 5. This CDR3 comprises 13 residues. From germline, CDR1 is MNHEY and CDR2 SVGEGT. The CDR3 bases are TGTGCCAGCAGTTTGGGGACAGTAGATGGCTACACCTTC. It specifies CASSLGTVDGYTF.

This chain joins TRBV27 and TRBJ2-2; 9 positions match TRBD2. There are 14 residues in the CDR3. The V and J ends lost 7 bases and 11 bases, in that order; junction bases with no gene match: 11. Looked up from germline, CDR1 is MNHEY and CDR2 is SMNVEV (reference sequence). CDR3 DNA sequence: TGTGCCAGCAAGGCGGGACTAGCAGTCGGAGAGCTGTTTTTT. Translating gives CASKAGLAVGELFF.

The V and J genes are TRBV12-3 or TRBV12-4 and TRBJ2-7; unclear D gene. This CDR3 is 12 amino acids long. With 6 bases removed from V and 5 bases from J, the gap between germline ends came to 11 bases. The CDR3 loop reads CASSPGRNEQYF. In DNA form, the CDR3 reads TGTGCCAGCAGCCCCGGACGGAACGAGCAGTACTTC.

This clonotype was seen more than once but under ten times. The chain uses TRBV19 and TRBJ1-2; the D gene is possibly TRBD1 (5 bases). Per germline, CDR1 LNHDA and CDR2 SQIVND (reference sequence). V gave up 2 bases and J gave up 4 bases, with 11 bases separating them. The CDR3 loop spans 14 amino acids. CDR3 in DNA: TGTGCCAGTAGTATATGGGGGGTCACCTATGGCTACACCTTC. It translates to CASSIWGVTYGYTF.

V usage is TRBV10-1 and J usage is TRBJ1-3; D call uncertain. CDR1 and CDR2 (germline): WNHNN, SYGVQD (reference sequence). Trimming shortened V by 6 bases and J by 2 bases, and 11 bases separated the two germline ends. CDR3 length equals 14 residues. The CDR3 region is CASSPRGPGNTIYF. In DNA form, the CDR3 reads TGCGCCAGCAGCCCGCGGGGTCCTGGAAACACCATATATTTT.

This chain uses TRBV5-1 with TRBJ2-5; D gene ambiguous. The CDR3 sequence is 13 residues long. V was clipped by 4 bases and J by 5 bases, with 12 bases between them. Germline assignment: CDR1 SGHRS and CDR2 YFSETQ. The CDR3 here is CASSRNTMETQYF. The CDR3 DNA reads TGCGCCAGCAGCCGGAATACCATGGAGACCCAGTACTTC.

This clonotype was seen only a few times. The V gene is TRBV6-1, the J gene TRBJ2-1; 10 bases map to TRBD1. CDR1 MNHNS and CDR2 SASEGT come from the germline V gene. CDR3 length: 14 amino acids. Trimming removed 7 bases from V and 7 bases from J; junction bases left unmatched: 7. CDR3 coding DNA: TGTGCCAGCACTAATGACAGGGGGCTAAATGAGCAGTTCTTC. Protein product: CASTNDRGLNEQFF.